Presented here are 26 T cell receptor beta chains from one specimen sequenced in a study of prognosis after radiotherapy for stage I lung cancer. Multiplex PCR in two rounds served to amplify TCR beta CDR3 from genomic DNA. Primers specific to each TRBV and TRBJ gene drove first-round PCR. TCRdb reprocessed the multiplex PCR reads with MiXCR, giving one entry per CDR3 protein. The sample includes about 14,000 distinct CDR3 sequences, 31% of them seen just once. Source: PBMCs, taken before or after stereotactic body radiation therapy (not recorded which). The source of these receptors is a donor at least 50 years old with non-small cell lung cancer.

This clonotype was seen many times. The rearrangement links TRBV15 to TRBJ2-7; no clear D. CDR3 size: 13 residues. V lost 0 bases and J 4 bases, leaving 7 bases between the germline ends. CDR1 is LNHNV, CDR2 YYDKDF, per germline (reference sequence). The CDR3 bases are TGTGCCACCAGCAGAGATCTTGGGTACGAGCAGTACTTC. This codes for CATSRDLGYEQYF.

V and J are TRBV7-3 and TRBJ2-1; D might be TRBD2 (6 bases). Looked up from germline, CDR1 is SGHTA and CDR2 is FQGTGA. The CDR3 contains 16 residues. V lost 3 bases and J 8 bases, leaving 20 bases between the germline ends. This CDR3 reads CASSFGAGRPFDEQFF. The DNA of the CDR3 is TGTGCCAGCAGCTTCGGGGCGGGACGGCCGTTCGATGAGCAGTTCTTC.

This clonotype was observed a few times. This chain joins TRBV7-2 and TRBJ2-2, with 9 positions matching TRBD2. Per germline, CDR1 SGHTA and CDR2 FQGNSA. V lost 6 bases to trimming and J lost 5 bases; unmatched junction nucleotides: 4. The CDR3 runs to 14 residues. The CDR3 DNA sequence: TGTGCCAGCAGAGGGGCGGGAGGGACCGGGGAGCTGTTTTTT. As protein: CASRGAGGTGELFF.

This clonotype is labeled medium-sized. This rearrangement joins TRBV20-1 to TRBJ1-6; the D is unclear. The germline gives CDR1 DFQATT, CDR2 SNEGSKA (reference sequence). V was clipped by 5 bases and J by 3 bases, with 11 bases between them. The CDR3 runs to 14 residues. CDR3 protein: CSASEVNYNSPLHF. The DNA of the CDR3 is TGCAGTGCTTCCGAAGTGAACTATAATTCACCCCTCCACTTT.

This clonotype was observed many times. J is TRBJ1-4 and V is TRBV4-1; D might be TRBD1 (6 bases). This CDR3 contains 17 residues. Germline V gene lookup returns CDR1 MGHRA and CDR2 YSYEKL. Trimming took off 3 bases at V and 13 bases at J, with 27 bases between the two ends. CDR3 coding DNA: TGCGCCAGCAGCCACTCCTCCATTGGGACATCGGAGGAAGGACTGTTTTTT. Translating gives CASSHSSIGTSEEGLFF.

In its sample, this clonotype ranks as medium-sized. This rearrangement joins TRBV19 to TRBJ2-7; the D gene could be TRBD1 or TRBD2 (5 bases each). This CDR3 contains 14 residues. Trimming took off 5 bases at V and 6 bases at J, with 17 bases between the two ends. Germline CDR1 is LNHDA and CDR2 is SQIVND (reference sequence). The CDR3: CASSPWGRAGEQYF. As DNA, the CDR3 is TGTGCCAGTAGTCCCTGGGGCAGGGCGGGCGAGCAGTACTTC.

The chain employs TRBV6-1 and TRBJ1-1; D unclear. Germline V gives CDR1 MNHNS, CDR2 SASEGT. V gave up 5 bases and J gave up 7 bases, with 17 bases separating them. There are 14 residues in the CDR3. The CDR3 spells CASSTKGLANEAFF. CDR3 nucleotide sequence: TGTGCCAGCAGTACCAAAGGGTTGGCCAATGAAGCTTTCTTT.

The chain recombines TRBV6-2 or TRBV6-3 with TRBJ1-5; a possible D gene is TRBD1 (5 bases). This CDR3 has 13 residues. The V and J ends lost 6 bases and 12 bases respectively, with 18 bases between them. Germline V gene lookup returns CDR1 MNHEY and CDR2 SVGEGT. CDR3 DNA: TGTGCCAGCAGCTCCCTAGGGGTTGGGGACCAGCATTTT. This sequence encodes CASSSLGVGDQHF.

This clonotype was counted at least ten times. This chain uses TRBV19 with TRBJ2-3; D is possibly TRBD2 (6 bases). Germline loops: CDR1 LNHDA, CDR2 SQIVND (reference sequence). The CDR3 contains 15 residues. V was clipped by 9 bases and J by 5 bases, with 21 bases between them. This CDR3 is CASSQATGVKDTQYF. The CDR3, as DNA: TGTGCCAGCTCACAGGCAACGGGGGTTAAAGATACGCAGTATTTT.

This clonotype was seen at least ten times. The chain employs TRBV7-9 and TRBJ2-5; 7 nucleotides match TRBD1. Germline assignment: CDR1 SEHNR and CDR2 FQNEAQ (reference sequence). The CDR3 totals 13 residues. V trimming: 5 bases; J trimming: 2 bases; junction bases outside the gene matches: 2. Here the CDR3 DNA reads TGTGCCAGCAGCAGGGGACAGCAAGAGACCCAGTACTTC. Protein: CASSRGQQETQYF.

This clonotype was detected ten times or more. The chain uses TRBV27 and TRBJ1-5, with D maybe TRBD1 (5 bases). Trimming shortened V by 3 bases and J by 0 bases, and 15 bases separated the two germline ends. Looked up from germline, CDR1 is MNHEY and CDR2 is SMNVEV (reference sequence). The CDR3 has 17 residues. The CDR3 spells CASSFGGGRDSNQPQHF. The CDR3 region has the DNA TGTGCCAGCAGTTTTGGTGGTGGCAGGGATAGCAATCAGCCCCAGCATTTT.

Ten or more counts support this clonotype. This chain links TRBV15 with TRBJ1-4; D is unresolved. This CDR3 comprises 18 residues. The germline V gene has CDR1 LNHNV and CDR2 YYDKDF (reference sequence). The V gene lost 0 bases and the J gene lost 0 bases, with 14 bases spanning the gap. The CDR3 DNA is TGTGCCACCAGCAGAGATCCGACGGTAGTTGCAACTAATGAAAAACTGTTTTTT. Its translation: CATSRDPTVVATNEKLFF.

This clonotype was seen at least ten times. The chain couples TRBV4-2 to TRBJ1-1, with 8 bases lining up with TRBD1. V was clipped by 4 bases and J by 1 base; unmatched bases: 5. The germline V gene encodes CDR1 LGHNA and CDR2 YNFKEQ. The CDR3 spans 15 residues. CDR3 protein: CASSRTGTGNTEAFF. In DNA form, the CDR3 reads TGTGCCAGCAGCCGGACCGGGACAGGGAACACTGAAGCTTTCTTT.

This clonotype was counted many times. The V gene is TRBV20-1, the J gene TRBJ1-2, with D perhaps matching TRBD1 (5 bases). V was shortened by 0 bases and J by 6 bases, with 11 bases between the two germline ends. Germline V gene data show CDR1 as DFQATT and CDR2 as SNEGSKA (reference sequence). The CDR3 covers 13 residues. The CDR3 loop is CSARDSGTHGYTF. In nucleotides, the CDR3 is TGCAGTGCTAGAGACTCCGGGACTCATGGCTACACCTTC.

At least ten counts were recorded for this clonotype. The rearrangement uses TRBV20-1 and TRBJ2-5; 9 nucleotides align to TRBD2. There are 14 residues in the CDR3. J lost 2 bases, V lost 6 bases, and 7 bases had no gene match. Looked up from germline, CDR1 is DFQATT and CDR2 is SNEGSKA (reference sequence). The DNA of the CDR3 is TGCAGTGCCGGAGCGGGAGGAGGTCAAGAGACCCAGTACTTC. Encoded protein: CSAGAGGGQETQYF.

This clonotype was counted many times. CDR3 sequence: CATSRGRGTGALEQYF. The CDR3 bases are TGTGCCACCAGCAGGGGTCGGGGGACAGGGGCCCTCGAGCAGTACTTC. The V gene is TRBV15, the J gene TRBJ2-7; TRBD1 aligns across 10 bases. Germline CDR1 and CDR2: LNHNV and YYDKDF (reference sequence). The CDR3 spans 16 residues. V was pared by 3 bases and J by 6 bases, with 11 bases of the junction left unmatched.

J is TRBJ2-5 and V is TRBV6-1; D remains unclear. CDR3 length: 15 amino acids. CDR1 and CDR2 (germline): MNHNS, SASEGT. With 3 bases removed from V and 5 bases from J, the gap between germline ends came to 16 bases. The CDR3 DNA reads as TGTGCCAGCAGTGACCTCCGCGTGATGGTGGAGACCCAGTACTTC. Its protein is CASSDLRVMVETQYF.

This clonotype was picked up one time. This chain uses TRBV12-3 or TRBV12-4 with TRBJ2-1; 8 nucleotides agree with TRBD2. With 7 bases clipped from V and 6 bases from J, the junction kept 5 bases outside the gene matches. CDR3 length: 13 residues. The CDR3 DNA reads TGTGCCAGCAATAGCGGGAACTTCAATGAGCAGTTCTTC. Amino acid sequence: CASNSGNFNEQFF.

This clonotype was seen repeatedly, ten times or more. The chain recombines TRBV19 with TRBJ2-2; TRBD1 might be the D (6 bases). From germline, CDR1 is LNHDA and CDR2 SQIVND (reference sequence). V gave up 5 bases and J gave up 4 bases, with 14 bases separating them. There are 15 residues in the CDR3. CDR3: CASSPGTSSTGELFF. CDR3 coding DNA: TGTGCCAGTAGTCCTGGGACATCGAGCACCGGGGAGCTGTTTTTT.

This clonotype was seen ten or more times. The CDR3 coding sequence is TGTGCCAGCAGCTTAGGACCTCCTAACACTGAAGCTTTCTTT. Translation gives CASSLGPPNTEAFF. The gene calls are TRBV5-8 and TRBJ1-1, with D unresolved. The CDR3 runs 14 residues. Germline loops: CDR1 SGHTS, CDR2 YDEGEE. V was shortened by 2 bases and J by 2 bases, with 10 bases between the two germline ends.

By its share, this clonotype is medium-sized. V usage is TRBV24-1 and J usage is TRBJ2-1; TRBD1 matches 9 bases. Trimming at V came to 4 bases and at J to 8 bases, leaving 8 bases not matched to a gene. Germline V gene lookup returns CDR1 KGHDR and CDR2 SFDVKD. This CDR3 region has 15 residues. The CDR3 loop reads CATSDPTGGADEQFF. In DNA, the CDR3 is TGTGCCACCAGTGACCCCACAGGGGGCGCGGATGAGCAGTTCTTC.

This clonotype was seen repeatedly, ten times or more. V gene TRBV5-8 combines with J gene TRBJ1-4; D may be TRBD1 (5 bases). Per germline, CDR1 SGHTS and CDR2 YDEGEE. This CDR3 has 16 residues. V was clipped by 4 bases and J by 8 bases, with 21 bases between them. CDR3 nucleotides: TGTGCCAGCAGCCTCGGACGGGACTTCGAAGGGGAAAAACTGTTTTTT. This codes for CASSLGRDFEGEKLFF.

Comment on this clonotype: Lacking the conserved final phenylalanine or tryptophan, this CDR3 likely reflects a read error. It is unclear where the CDR3 begins or ends on the DNA, so no DNA is shown, and the CDR3 is as TCRdb lists it. J is TRBJ1-5 and V is TRBV19; the DNA was not used to check the table's D call, TRBD1. 14 amino acids form the CDR3, both terminal residues included. Germline CDR1 is LNHDA and CDR2 is SQIVND (reference sequence). CDR3: CASSTTGGNQPHHL.

This clonotype ranks as medium-sized. The chain links TRBV2 to TRBJ2-7; 9 bases agree with TRBD1. The germline CDR1 and CDR2 sequences are SNHLY and FYNNEI. The CDR3 is 15 residues long. Trimming cost V 4 bases and J 2 bases; bases outside gene matches: 6. In nucleotides, the CDR3 is TGTGCCAGCAGTGCCGGGACAGGGAACCCCTACGAGCAGTACTTC. Translation gives CASSAGTGNPYEQYF. Full variable domain (remainder filled in from reference TRBV2 and TRBJ2-7): EPEVTQTPSHQVTQMGQEVILRCVPISNHLYFYWYRQILGQKVEFLVSFYNNEISEKSEIFDDQFSVERPDGSNFTLKIRSTKLEDSAMYFCASSAGTGNPYEQYFGPGTRLTVT.

For this clonotype: The junction shows a germline mismatch at one end, possibly a read error. This rearrangement joins TRBV12-3 or TRBV12-4 to TRBJ2-1, with D perhaps matching TRBD2 (6 bases). The length of the CDR3 is 13 residues. CDR3 bases: TGTGCCAGCAGTTTTTCTAGCGCCCGGGAGCAGTTCTTT. It yields the protein CASSFSSAREQFF.

A word on this clonotype: A far larger clone is one nucleotide away, so this likely arose from a read error. The CDR3 bases are TGTGCCACGGATGTGGGGGCGGGGAATGAGCAGTTCTTC. It specifies CATDVGAGNEQFF. J is TRBJ2-1 and V is TRBV6-8; the D call may be TRBD1 or TRBD2 (6 bases each). V was cut by 10 bases and J by 7 bases, with 17 bases left in between. This CDR3 comprises 13 residues. Germline V CDR1 and CDR2: MNHGY, SAAAGT.